These 30 T cell receptor beta chains were all obtained from the same sample, sequenced in a study of blood T cell repertoires in COVID-19. TCRdb's table, derived via immunoSEQ multiplex PCR, lists solely in-frame clones and lacks some. The sample includes some 260,000 clones, about 86% of them seen just once. The source material was PBMCs or T cells enriched from blood (not recorded which). The source is a man younger than 40 with acute COVID-19.

This clone showed up just once. V is TRBV24-1 and J is TRBJ1-2, with unresolved D. V dropped 4 bases and J dropped 4 bases, with 9 bases sitting between them. CDR1 and CDR2 from the germline V gene are KGHDR and SFDVKD. This CDR3 region has 13 residues. The CDR3 DNA reads TGTGCCACCAGTGACTCGACGGGCTATGGCTACACCTTC. This translates into CATSDSTGYGYTF.

This chain links TRBV18 with TRBJ1-5; 11 bases match TRBD1. CDR3 length: 14 residues. The germline V gene has CDR1 KGHSH and CDR2 LQKENI. Trimming at V came to 8 bases and at J to 7 bases, leaving 7 bases not matched to a gene. CDR3 coding DNA: TGTGCCAGCCAGGGACAGGGGGTCGGCCAGCCCCAGCATTTT. This translates into CASQGQGVGQPQHF.

This sequence joins TRBV12-3 or TRBV12-4 and TRBJ2-7; perhaps TRBD2 as D (5 bases). Trimming stripped 8 bases from V and 3 bases from J, with 8 bases between. CDR3 length equals 11 residues. CDR3 protein: CASGSGYEQYV. The CDR3 nucleotides read TGTGCCAGCGGAAGCGGCTACGAGCAGTACGTC.

This rearrangement joins TRBV28 to TRBJ1-1; D is possibly TRBD1 (6 bases). The CDR3 loop spans 16 amino acids. V lost 4 bases and J 1 base, leaving 16 bases between the germline ends. From germline, CDR1 is MDHEN and CDR2 SYDVKM. The CDR3 nucleotides read TGTGCCAGCAGTTCGGGGGGCGAATTGCGGAACACTGAAGCTTTCTTT. It is translated as CASSSGGELRNTEAFF.

The CDR3 sequence is CASSYGTQDYNEQFF. Written as DNA, the CDR3 is TGTGCCAGCAGTTACGGCACACAGGACTACAATGAGCAGTTCTTC. This chain links TRBV6-2 or TRBV6-3 with TRBJ2-1; possible D gene TRBD1, 5 bases. CDR3 length equals 15 residues. Per germline, CDR1 MNHEY and CDR2 SVGEGT. Trimming left V 2 bases short and J 3 bases short, with 11 bases between.

The chain is built from TRBV5-1 and TRBJ2-7, with TRBD1 identical over 9 bases. There are 14 residues in the CDR3. Germline V lookup: CDR1 SGHRS, CDR2 YFSETQ. The CDR3 nucleotides are TGTGCCAGCAGCTCGGGACAGGGAGACTACGAGCAGTACGTC. Encoded protein: CASSSGQGDYEQYV.

The chain combines TRBV15 with TRBJ1-5, with D possibly matching TRBD1 (5 bases). Germline V gene data show CDR1 as LNHNV and CDR2 as YYDKDF (reference sequence). This CDR3 has 16 amino acids. Between the trimmed V and J ends, which lost 0 bases and 3 bases, there was a span of 12 bases. This CDR3 reads CATSRDGAAVNQPQHF. The CDR3 coding sequence is TGTGCCACCAGCAGAGATGGGGCGGCGGTCAATCAGCCCCAGCATTTT.

The chain joins TRBV19 to TRBJ2-4, with TRBD1 matching over 9 bases. Germline V gives CDR1 LNHDA, CDR2 SQIVND (reference sequence). The CDR3 contains 13 residues. Trimming cost V 1 base and J 8 bases; bases outside gene matches: 0. The CDR3 DNA is TGTGCCAGTAGTATAGGGGACAGGGACATTCAGTACTTC. It codes for CASSIGDRDIQYF.

The J gene is TRBJ2-7, the V gene TRBV20-1; maybe TRBD2 (6 bases). V lost 3 bases and J lost 6, with 15 bases in between. This CDR3 comprises 13 residues. In germline, CDR1 is DFQATT, CDR2 SNEGSKA (reference sequence). CDR3 DNA: TGCAGTGCTAGTGTTACGTCGGGAGCCGAGCAGTACGTC. It encodes CSASVTSGAEQYV.

CDR3 DNA sequence: TGTGCCAGCAGCACAACCGGGACAGCTTTCGGAAACACCATATATTTT. Encoded protein: CASSTTGTAFGNTIYF. The J gene is TRBJ1-3, the V gene TRBV11-3; 7 bases map to TRBD1. This CDR3 is built from 16 residues. The junction had 11 bases not matched to a gene; V was cut back by 5 bases and J by 4 bases. In germline, CDR1 is SGHNT, CDR2 YENEEA.

CDR3 region: CASSLTGGPSYNEQFF. The CDR3, as DNA: TGTGCCAGCAGCTTGACGGGAGGGCCCTCCTACAATGAGCAGTTCTTC. The gene calls are TRBV11-3 and TRBJ2-1; 8 bases agree with TRBD2. The J segment lost 0 bases and the V segment lost 3 bases, leaving 4 bases of the junction unmatched. The germline V gene encodes CDR1 SGHNT and CDR2 YENEEA. The CDR3 is 16 amino acids.

This chain connects TRBV7-6 to TRBJ2-5, with D hard to call. In germline, CDR1 is SGHVS, CDR2 FNYEAQ. The CDR3 contains 14 residues. V dropped 1 base and J dropped 1 base, with 7 bases sitting between them. The CDR3 bases are TGTGCCAGCAGCTTAGTAGACTCCCAAGAGACCCAGTACTTC. Translated, it gives CASSLVDSQETQYF.

This clone was found many times. The V and J genes are TRBV7-5 and TRBJ1-5; the D call in the table, TRBD1, was not verified against the DNA. TRBV7-5 is a documented pseudogene. This CDR3 region has 16 residues. The CDR3 sequence: CVRSQGADRGNQPQHF. The CDR3 region has the DNA TGTGTCAGAAGCCAAGGGGCAGACAGGGGAAATCAGCCCCAGCATTTT.

J is TRBJ2-1 and V is TRBV27, with D maybe TRBD2 (6 bases). The CDR3 is 14 amino acids. Trimming left V 2 bases short and J 9 bases short, with 14 bases between. The germline CDR1 and CDR2 sequences are MNHEY and SMNVEV (reference sequence). The CDR3, as DNA: TGTGCCAGCAGTTTACCCGGGAGAGAGGTTGAGCAGTTCTTC. As protein: CASSLPGREVEQFF.

This clone was counted a few times. This chain connects TRBV5-8 to TRBJ1-1, with a weak D call TRBD1 (5 bases). The V end was cut by 1 base, the J end by 0 bases, with 10 bases between. Germline-derived CDR1 and CDR2 are SGHTS and YDEGEE. The CDR3 contains 15 residues. CDR3 region: CASSLYRLLNTEAFF. CDR3 bases: TGTGCCAGCAGCTTGTACAGGCTATTGAACACTGAAGCTTTCTTT.

The V and J genes are TRBV25-1 and TRBJ1-1; 9 bases are shared with TRBD1. With 6 bases clipped from V and 4 bases from J, the junction kept 6 bases outside the gene matches. Germline assignment: CDR1 MGHDK and CDR2 SYGVNS. The length of the CDR3 is 14 residues. The CDR3 coding sequence is TGTGCCAGCAGCCCCGGGACAGGGACCACTGAAGCTTTCTTT. Protein sequence: CASSPGTGTTEAFF. The whole variable domain, remainder taken from reference TRBV25-1 and TRBJ1-1, is EADIYQTPRYLVIGTGKKITLECSQTMGHDKMYWYQQDPGMELHLIHYSYGVNSTEKGDLSSESTVSRIRTEHFPLTLESARPSHTSQYLCASSPGTGTTEAFFGQGTRLTVV.

The chain links TRBV27 to TRBJ2-7; 9 bases line up with TRBD1. Germline loops: CDR1 MNHEY, CDR2 SMNVEV (reference sequence). This CDR3 comprises 13 residues. The J segment lost 8 bases and the V segment lost 4 bases, leaving 6 bases of the junction unmatched. The CDR3 reads CASSSHRGRKQYV. CDR3 DNA sequence: TGTGCCAGCAGTTCGCACAGGGGGCGGAAGCAGTACGTC.

This clone has a handful of counts. This chain links TRBV27 with TRBJ2-2, with TRBD1 as a possible D gene (6 bases). There are 15 residues in the CDR3. Trimming cost V 6 bases and J 6 bases, with 17 bases left between them. Germline CDR1 is MNHEY and CDR2 is SMNVEV (reference sequence). This CDR3 is CASRGAGVVSGELFF. DNA for the CDR3: TGTGCCAGCAGGGGGGCAGGGGTCGTTTCCGGGGAGCTGTTTTTT.

The chain couples TRBV6-1 to TRBJ2-3; D is possibly TRBD1 (6 bases). The CDR3 has 13 amino acids. In germline, CDR1 is MNHNS, CDR2 SASEGT. V was cut by 0 bases and J by 6 bases, with 7 bases left in between. The CDR3 DNA follows: TGTGCCAGCAGTGAAGCGGGGGCGGATACGCAGTATTTT. Translating it yields CASSEAGADTQYF.

This rearrangement joins TRBV25-1 to TRBJ2-4, with a tentative D call TRBD2 (6 bases). CDR1 is MGHDK, CDR2 SYGVNS, per germline. V lost 2 bases and J lost 7, with 18 bases in between. The CDR3 sequence is 16 residues long. CDR3 bases: TGTGCCAGCAGTGAACCTAAAATCGGGGGTAGGAACATTCAGTACTTC. Residues: CASSEPKIGGRNIQYF.

J is TRBJ1-4 and V is TRBV30; D ambiguous. The CDR3 is 15 residues long. Germline assignment: CDR1 GTSNPN and CDR2 SVGIG (reference sequence). V was cut by 0 bases and J by 5 bases, with 13 bases left in between. The CDR3 sequence: CAWSVRGGLNEKLFF. The CDR3 DNA is TGTGCCTGGAGTGTACGCGGCGGATTGAATGAAAAACTGTTTTTT.

This CDR3 reads CASSVYGGSANEQFF. CDR3 coding DNA: TGTGCCAGCAGCGTATACGGGGGATCCGCCAATGAGCAGTTCTTC. The chain employs TRBV9 and TRBJ2-1, with D possibly matching TRBD2 (6 bases). CDR1 is SGDLS, CDR2 YYNGEE, per germline. Deletions cut 1 base from V and 6 bases from J, with 14 bases between. The CDR3 contains 15 residues.

This chain uses TRBV6-1 with TRBJ2-2, with 10 bases identical to TRBD2. The CDR3 runs to 18 residues. Germline CDR1 MNHNS, CDR2 SASEGT. Unmatched junction bases numbered 10, after V lost 1 base and J lost 5 bases. CDR3 protein: CASSEERILAGWTGELFF. CDR3 sequence (DNA): TGTGCCAGCAGTGAAGAAAGGATACTAGCGGGGTGGACCGGGGAGCTGTTTTTT.

This rearrangement joins TRBV15 to TRBJ1-1; D gene unclear. Germline lookup yields CDR1 LNHNV and CDR2 YYDKDF (reference sequence). The CDR3 is 13 amino acids. Trimming removed 5 bases at V and 2 bases at J, with 9 bases between. The CDR3 sequence is CATSSGINTEAFF. DNA for the CDR3: TGTGCCACCAGCTCGGGAATTAACACTGAAGCTTTCTTT.

V gene TRBV29-1 combines with J gene TRBJ2-4; possible D gene TRBD1, 6 bases. Trimming stripped 2 bases from V and 3 bases from J, with 11 bases between. CDR3 size: 14 residues. Germline V lookup: CDR1 SQVTM, CDR2 ANQGSEA. CDR3 in amino acids: CSVETGMDKNIQYF. The CDR3 bases are TGCAGCGTTGAAACAGGGATGGACAAAAACATTCAGTACTTC.

V gene TRBV28 combines with J gene TRBJ1-3, with 8 positions matching TRBD1. J lost 2 bases, V lost 6 bases, and 6 bases had no gene match. The CDR3 is 15 amino acids. Germline values: CDR1 MDHEN, CDR2 SYDVKM. The CDR3, as DNA: TGTGCCAGCAGCCCCATGACAGGGGCTGGAAACACCATATATTTT. Encoded protein: CASSPMTGAGNTIYF.

This clone was seen a handful of times. The chain employs TRBV11-3 and TRBJ1-1; the D gene is possibly TRBD1 (6 bases). Trimming shortened V by 3 bases and J by 8 bases, and 7 bases separated the two germline ends. The CDR3 is 11 amino acids. CDR1 and CDR2 from the germline V gene are SGHNT and YENEEA. Written as DNA, the CDR3 is TGTGCCAGCAGCTTGGGGACAGAAGCTTTCTTT. Protein: CASSLGTEAFF. Full variable domain (rest looked up from reference TRBV11-3 and TRBJ1-1): EAGVVQSPRYKIIEKKQPVAFWCNPISGHNTLYWYLQNLGQGPELLIRYENEEAVDDSQLPKDRFSAERLKGVDSTLKIQPAELGDSAVYLCASSLGTEAFFGQGTRLTVV.

The chain couples TRBV4-3 to TRBJ1-2, with TRBD1 as a possible D gene (6 bases). Per the germline V gene, CDR1 is LGHNA and CDR2 is YSLEER. The V end was cut by 0 bases, the J end by 4 bases, with 12 bases between. The CDR3 runs to 15 residues. CDR3 sequence: CASSQDFRTAYGYTF. The CDR3 nucleotides read TGCGCCAGCAGCCAAGATTTTAGGACAGCCTATGGCTACACCTTC.

The V call is TRBV2, the J call TRBJ2-5; D is possibly TRBD1 (5 bases). Germline CDR1 is SNHLY and CDR2 is FYNNEI. CDR3 size: 14 residues. V was shortened by 5 bases and J by 1 base, with 11 bases between the two germline ends. The CDR3: CASSLRQTQETQYF. The CDR3 DNA follows: TGTGCCAGCAGTCTTAGACAGACCCAAGAGACCCAGTACTTC.

The genes are TRBV2 and TRBJ1-2; TRBD1 might be the D (5 bases). The CDR3 length is 15 residues. Germline CDR1 is SNHLY and CDR2 is FYNNEI. Trimming cost V 1 base and J 4 bases, with 13 bases left between them. The CDR3 loop reads CASSEGPGRGYGYTF. CDR3 in DNA: TGTGCCAGCAGTGAAGGGCCCGGGAGGGGCTATGGCTACACCTTC. Supplemented by reference TRBV2 and TRBJ1-2, the full variable domain reads EPEVTQTPSHQVTQMGQEVILRCVPISNHLYFYWYRQILGQKVEFLVSFYNNEISEKSEIFDDQFSVERPDGSNFTLKIRSTKLEDSAMYFCASSEGPGRGYGYTFGSGTRLTVV.